Listed here are 30 T cell receptor beta chains from one sample, sequenced in a study of blood T cell repertoires in COVID-19. Produced via immunoSEQ multiplex PCR; TCRdb's table is partial and in-frame only. Counted here are over 150,000 clones, about 86% occurring once; the ten biggest clones make up around 7.9%. The sequencing input was PBMCs or T cells enriched from blood (not recorded which). The source is a man between 50 and 59 years old who had recovered from COVID-19.

The table lists this clone with a few counts. V is TRBV27 and J is TRBJ2-1; D is unresolved. V was pared by 0 bases and J by 0 bases, with 9 bases between. Germline values: CDR1 MNHEY, CDR2 SMNVEV (reference sequence). The CDR3 length is 16 residues. The CDR3 region has the DNA TGTGCCAGCAGTTTATCTGGCGGAAGCTCCTACAATGAGCAGTTCTTC. This sequence encodes CASSLSGGSSYNEQFF.

The rearrangement links TRBV10-3 to TRBJ1-5; 7 bases are a match to TRBD1. Per the germline V gene, CDR1 is ENHRY and CDR2 is SYGVKD. Trimming at V came to 4 bases and at J to 6 bases, leaving 12 bases not matched to a gene. The CDR3 runs 16 residues. CDR3 residues: CAISGERGRVGQPQHF. In DNA, the CDR3 is TGTGCCATCAGTGGGGAGAGGGGGCGCGTCGGTCAGCCCCAGCATTTT.

The V and J genes are TRBV7-6 and TRBJ2-5; 9 bases align to TRBD2. The CDR3 consists of 20 residues. From germline, CDR1 is SGHVS and CDR2 FNYEAQ. Losses at the gene ends were 3 bases for V and 5 bases for J; bases not matched to a gene: 22. The chain's CDR3 is CASSFDRSLLKAGGYETQYF. CDR3 coding DNA: TGTGCCAGCAGCTTCGATCGAAGCCTCCTAAAAGCGGGGGGTTACGAGACCCAGTACTTC.

The rearrangement uses TRBV3-1 (or the pseudogene TRBV3-2) and TRBJ1-1; D is undetermined. Germline V lookup: CDR1 LGHDT, CDR2 YNNKEL (reference sequence). Trimming pared 0 bases from V and 4 bases from J, leaving 15 bases between. There are 16 residues in the CDR3. The CDR3 bases are TGTGCCAGCAGCCAAGAGAGAGGAGGCGGGATCACTGAAGCTTTCTTT. This codes for CASSQERGGGITEAFF.

V usage is TRBV5-5 and J usage is TRBJ1-6; 9 positions agree with TRBD1. Unmatched junction bases numbered 9, after V lost 3 bases and J lost 5 bases. This CDR3 is built from 17 residues. Germline loops: CDR1 SGHKS, CDR2 YYEKEE (reference sequence). The CDR3: CASSSSGTGLNNSPLHF. DNA for the CDR3: TGTGCCAGCAGCTCCTCCGGGACAGGGCTGAATAATTCACCCCTCCACTTT. Full variable domain (outside the CDR3, taken from reference TRBV5-5 and TRBJ1-6): DAGVTQSPTHLIKTRGQQVTLRCSPISGHKSVSWYQQVLGQGPQFIFQYYEKEERGRGNFPDRFSARQFPNYSSELNVNALLLGDSALYLCASSSSGTGLNNSPLHFGNGTRLTVT.

The chain is built from TRBV11-2 and TRBJ2-7, with D perhaps matching TRBD2 (6 bases). CDR3 length: 13 amino acids. V was trimmed by 5 bases and J by 2 bases, leaving 10 bases between them. Germline assignment: CDR1 SGHAT and CDR2 FQNNGV. The CDR3 here is CASSHGGTYEQYF. CDR3 DNA: TGTGCCAGCAGCCACGGGGGAACCTACGAGCAGTACTTC.

The rearrangement joins TRBV9 to TRBJ1-3; maybe TRBD1 (6 bases). Trimming cost V 4 bases and J 1 base, with 12 bases left between them. Germline-derived CDR1 and CDR2 are SGDLS and YYNGEE. This CDR3 region has 15 residues. For the CDR3, the DNA is TGTGCCAGCAGCCCACAGGGTCCTTCTGGAAACACCATATATTTT. Residues: CASSPQGPSGNTIYF.

This clone was seen once. CDR3 nucleotide sequence: TGTGCCAGCAGCCAAGCTAGTGTCAGGGGTGATGAAAAACTGTTTTTT. It specifies CASSQASVRGDEKLFF. The V call is TRBV3-1 (or the pseudogene TRBV3-2), the J call TRBJ1-4; D is perhaps TRBD1 (6 bases). The CDR3 length is 16 residues. Trimming removed 1 base at V and 6 bases at J, with 15 bases between. CDR1 is LGHDT and CDR2 is YNNKEL in the germline V gene (reference sequence).

The chain combines TRBV6-5 with TRBJ1-2; the D gene is possibly TRBD1 (6 bases). Looked up from germline, CDR1 is MNHEY and CDR2 is SVGAGI. This CDR3 comprises 14 residues. V gave up 2 bases and J gave up 5 bases, with 12 bases separating them. The chain's CDR3 is CASSYLDRFYGYTF. DNA for the CDR3: TGTGCCAGCAGTTACCTGGACAGATTTTATGGCTACACCTTC.

This rearrangement joins TRBV4-1 to TRBJ1-2; a possible D gene is TRBD1 (5 bases). Trimming removed 0 bases at V and 7 bases at J, with 15 bases between. The CDR3 is 15 amino acids. From germline, CDR1 is MGHRA and CDR2 YSYEKL. CDR3 residues: CASSQEVARVSGYTF. The DNA for the CDR3 is TGCGCCAGCAGCCAAGAGGTGGCCAGGGTCAGTGGCTACACCTTC.

The chain joins TRBV3-1 (or the pseudogene TRBV3-2) to TRBJ1-1, with unresolved D. Trimming removed 4 bases from V and 1 base from J, with 10 bases in between. The CDR3 totals 14 residues. Germline V gene sequence: CDR1 LGHDT, CDR2 YNNKEL (reference sequence). The CDR3 region is CASSPPRQNTEAFF. CDR3 sequence (DNA): TGTGCCAGCAGCCCTCCCCGACAGAACACTGAAGCTTTCTTT.

As for this clone: Other DNA sequences in the same sample also yield this CDR3. The rearrangement links TRBV11-2 to TRBJ2-3; the D is unclear. Per the germline V gene, CDR1 is SGHAT and CDR2 is FQNNGV. V was trimmed by 5 bases and J by 2 bases, leaving 5 bases between them. The CDR3 extends over 12 amino acids. CDR3 protein: CASSPSTDTQYF. Here the CDR3 DNA reads TGTGCCAGCAGCCCCTCCACAGATACGCAGTATTTT.

The rearrangement links TRBV14 to TRBJ1-1; 8 bases agree with TRBD1. Unmatched junction bases numbered 7, after V lost 2 bases and J lost 5 bases. The CDR3 sequence is 15 residues long. The germline V gene encodes CDR1 SGHDN and CDR2 FVKESK. Here the CDR3 DNA reads TGTGCCAGCAGCCAACAGGGGGCTGTGGGTACTGAAGCTTTCTTT. It codes for CASSQQGAVGTEAFF. Combining the CDR3 with reference TRBV14 and TRBJ1-1 gives the whole variable domain EAGVTQFPSHSVIEKGQTVTLRCDPISGHDNLYWYRRVMGKEIKFLLHFVKESKQDESGMPNNRFLAERTGGTYSTLKVQPAELEDSGVYFCASSQQGAVGTEAFFGQGTRLTVV.

V gene TRBV5-6 combines with J gene TRBJ2-2; no definite D call. Trimming stripped 0 bases from V and 0 bases from J, with 9 bases between. CDR3 size: 16 residues. Germline V gene lookup returns CDR1 SGHDT and CDR2 YYEEEE. CDR3 region: CASSLGGLTNTGELFF. In nucleotides, the CDR3 is TGTGCCAGCAGCTTGGGTGGGCTCACGAACACCGGGGAGCTGTTTTTT.

This clone was found a few times. The chain carries TRBV11-3 and TRBJ2-3, with TRBD2 identical over 8 bases. Looked up from germline, CDR1 is SGHNT and CDR2 is YENEEA. The ends lost 2 bases at V and 0 bases at J; junction bases unmatched: 1. The length of the CDR3 is 15 residues. In DNA form, the CDR3 reads TGTGCCAGCAGCTTACGGGGGGGAAGCACAGATACGCAGTATTTT. Translated: CASSLRGGSTDTQYF.

This clone was seen a single time. J is TRBJ1-2 and V is TRBV7-2; 9 bases line up with TRBD1. The CDR3 is 15 residues long. CDR1 and CDR2 (germline): SGHTA, FQGNSA. The V gene end was trimmed by 6 bases and the J gene end by 0 bases; junction bases not matched to a gene: 5. The CDR3 DNA follows: TGTGCCAGCAGTAATACAGGGGGCACTAACTATGGCTACACCTTC. Translating it yields CASSNTGGTNYGYTF.

The chain employs TRBV5-4 and TRBJ1-6, with TRBD1 identical over 7 bases. Per the germline V gene, CDR1 is SGHNT and CDR2 is YYREEE (reference sequence). V shed 3 bases, J shed 6 bases, and the junction held 9 bases outside the gene matches. This CDR3 region has 16 residues. The CDR3 protein is CASSSETGATNSPLHF. The DNA of the CDR3 is TGTGCCAGCAGCTCCGAAACAGGGGCAACTAATTCACCCCTCCACTTT.

The chain combines TRBV7-6 with TRBJ2-7, with TRBD2 as a possible D gene (6 bases). Germline loops: CDR1 SGHVS, CDR2 FNYEAQ. Trimming pared 1 base from V and 5 bases from J, leaving 21 bases between. This CDR3 has 17 amino acids. CDR3 loop: CASSLGFRGGKIDEQYF. In DNA form, the CDR3 reads TGTGCCAGCAGCTTAGGGTTTCGAGGAGGGAAAATCGACGAGCAGTACTTC.

The V gene is TRBV19, the J gene TRBJ2-7; 7 nucleotides line up with TRBD1. V was clipped by 7 bases and J by 3 bases; unmatched bases: 9. Per germline, CDR1 LNHDA and CDR2 SQIVND (reference sequence). The CDR3 consists of 14 residues. CDR3 DNA sequence: TGTGCCAGTACCGCGACAGGGACAAGCTACGAGCAGTACTTC. This gives the protein CASTATGTSYEQYF.

The chain combines TRBV30 with TRBJ1-5, with TRBD1 matching 7 bases. Losses at the gene ends were 0 bases for V and 3 bases for J; bases not matched to a gene: 2. Germline V gene lookup returns CDR1 GTSNPN and CDR2 SVGIG (reference sequence). The CDR3 totals 14 residues. The CDR3: CAWSVGGYNQPQHF. In nucleotides, the CDR3 is TGTGCCTGGAGTGTAGGGGGCTACAATCAGCCCCAGCATTTT.

The chain employs TRBV20-1 and TRBJ1-5; D uncertain. V dropped 3 bases and J dropped 0 bases, with 9 bases sitting between them. CDR1 and CDR2 from the germline V gene are DFQATT and SNEGSKA (reference sequence). The CDR3 runs 14 residues. CDR3 loop: CSASRGNSNQPQHF. The DNA of the CDR3 is TGCAGTGCTAGTCGGGGAAATAGCAATCAGCCCCAGCATTTT.

In this sample, this clone turned up once. The gene calls are TRBV5-1 and TRBJ1-1; the match to TRBD1 covers 9 bases. The CDR3 length is 14 residues. The germline gives CDR1 SGHRS, CDR2 YFSETQ. J was trimmed by 6 bases and V by 4 bases; bases with no gene match: 7. CDR3 protein: CASSAQDRGAEAFF. The CDR3 DNA sequence: TGCGCCAGCAGCGCTCAGGACAGGGGAGCTGAAGCTTTCTTT. Full variable domain (missing parts from reference TRBV5-1 and TRBJ1-1): KAGVTQTPRYLIKTRGQQVTLSCSPISGHRSVSWYQQTPGQGLQFLFEYFSETQRNKGNFPGRFSGRQFSNSRSEMNVSTLELGDSALYLCASSAQDRGAEAFFGQGTRLTVV.

This chain uses TRBV5-5 with TRBJ1-2; no reliable D call. The CDR3 has 13 amino acids. In germline, CDR1 is SGHKS, CDR2 YYEKEE (reference sequence). V lost 4 bases and J lost 2, with 9 bases in between. CDR3: CASSPDINYGYTF. For the CDR3, the DNA is TGTGCCAGCAGCCCAGACATCAACTATGGCTACACCTTC. Full variable domain (rest looked up from reference TRBV5-5 and TRBJ1-2): DAGVTQSPTHLIKTRGQQVTLRCSPISGHKSVSWYQQVLGQGPQFIFQYYEKEERGRGNFPDRFSARQFPNYSSELNVNALLLGDSALYLCASSPDINYGYTFGSGTRLTVV.

This chain connects TRBV6-5 to TRBJ2-1; no clear D. CDR1 is MNHEY, CDR2 SVGAGI, per germline. The CDR3 has 13 residues. Between the trimmed V and J ends, which lost 0 bases and 5 bases, there was a span of 5 bases. The CDR3 bases are TGTGCCAGCAGTTACTCCGCTAACAATGAGCAGTTCTTC. This gives the protein CASSYSANNEQFF.

The chain links TRBV12-3 or TRBV12-4 to TRBJ2-1, with TRBD2 matching 14 bases. The CDR3 consists of 13 residues. V dropped 6 bases and J dropped 13; count of bases not matched to a gene: 5. CDR3 in amino acids: CASRTSGGADQFF. The CDR3 coding sequence is TGTGCCAGCAGGACTAGCGGGGGGGCCGACCAGTTCTTC.

This clone is a singleton in its sample. The chain carries TRBV18 and TRBJ2-1, with 11 bases lining up with TRBD2. Germline V gene sequence: CDR1 KGHSH, CDR2 LQKENI. J gave up 7 bases and V 5 bases, and 4 bases lay outside the gene matches. The CDR3 contains 14 residues. CDR3 DNA: TGTGCCAGCTCAATAGCGGGGGGGCAGAATGAGCAGTTCTTC. Protein: CASSIAGGQNEQFF.

The chain couples TRBV5-6 to TRBJ2-7; no reliable D call. V was cut by 0 bases and J by 1 base, with 8 bases left in between. This CDR3 has 14 residues. Germline V gene sequence: CDR1 SGHDT, CDR2 YYEEEE. The DNA for the CDR3 is TGTGCCAGCAGCTTGGAGCCGGAGTCCTACGAGCAGTACTTC. Encoded protein: CASSLEPESYEQYF.

In regard to this clone: A read error may produce the germline difference seen at one junction end. The CDR3 is CASNLHQGSSYEQYF. The CDR3 DNA sequence: TGCGCCAGCAACTTGCATCAGGGTAGCTCCTACGAGCAGTACTTC. The chain has TRBV5-1 and TRBJ2-7, with D possibly TRBD1 on 5 matching bases. Per the germline V gene, CDR1 is SGHRS and CDR2 is YFSETQ. CDR3 size: 15 residues.

The chain carries TRBV7-2 and TRBJ1-1; D is uncertain. The CDR3 has 14 amino acids. Germline CDR1 and CDR2: SGHTA and FQGNSA. V dropped 3 bases and J dropped 1 base, with 9 bases sitting between them. Written as DNA, the CDR3 is TGTGCCAGCAGCTTGGGCCAGGCGAACACTGAAGCTTTCTTT. It translates to CASSLGQANTEAFF.

The rearrangement uses TRBV4-1 and TRBJ2-7, with a weak D call TRBD1 (7 bases). The CDR3 sequence is 14 residues long. Trimming stripped 1 base from V and 6 bases from J, with 13 bases between. The germline gives CDR1 MGHRA, CDR2 YSYEKL. Here the CDR3 DNA reads TGCGCCAGCAGCCAAGCCGGACAGGAGGGCGAGCAGTACTTC. It encodes CASSQAGQEGEQYF.